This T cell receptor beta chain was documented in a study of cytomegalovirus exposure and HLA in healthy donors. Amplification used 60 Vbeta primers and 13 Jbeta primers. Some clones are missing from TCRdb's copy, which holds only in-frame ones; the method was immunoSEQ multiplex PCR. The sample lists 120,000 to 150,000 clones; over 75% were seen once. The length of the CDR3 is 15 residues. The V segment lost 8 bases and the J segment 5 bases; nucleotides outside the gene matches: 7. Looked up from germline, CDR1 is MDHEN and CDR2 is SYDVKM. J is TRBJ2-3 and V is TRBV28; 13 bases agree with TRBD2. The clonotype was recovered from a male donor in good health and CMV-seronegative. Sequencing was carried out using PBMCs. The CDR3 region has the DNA TGTGCCAGCCCTGGACTAGCGGGAGTGGGAGATACGCAGTATTTT. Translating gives CASPGLAGVGDTQYF.